The sequence of this T cell receptor beta chain was determined in a study of molecular identifiers for immune sequencing clone quantification (dated by TCRdb to 2017 to 2018). A note on the overall study: For a replicate experiment, RNA from roughly 20,000 or 100,000 naive CD8 T cells was divided into five aliquots, of which four were sequenced. This methods study used CD8 T cells to benchmark TCR RNA copy counting and molecular-identifier clustering-based TCR repertoire sequencing (MIDCIRS). The research as a whole found: Spiked-in Jurkat TCR RNA equivalent to a single cell was reported to be detectable even among some 910,000 naive CD8 T cells. When barcode sub-clustering was not used, chimeric consensus sequences inflated TCR diversity, with chimeras reaching as high as 47%. Highly expanded clone sizes could be underestimated because identical TCR molecules may share a barcode. In CMV-specific effector cells, clones with more than 20 RNA copies contained over 98% of molecules, whereas in naive cells such clones contained under 1% of molecules. Naive libraries contained spiked-in Jurkat TCR RNA (around eleven copies' worth), which is not part of the donor repertoire. About 2.9 recovered TCR RNA copies per cell were obtained by modeling, versus about 9.7 by digital PCR, implying a capture efficiency of 25% to 30%.

Preparation of the library involved PCR. The sample was run on an Illumina HiSeq 4000. Bulk TCR libraries were generated as previously described, with the TCR primers listed in Table S5 used. The Qiagen AllPrep DNA/RNA kit was used to purify total RNA. Before analysis, reads from multiple sequencing runs of the same library were pooled. From the authors' description of their analysis: Only reads with exact TCR constant sequence were kept, trimmed to 150 nt, and grouped by their 12-nt molecular barcodes. Within each barcode group, reads were sub-clustered at a 15% Levenshtein threshold, and quality-weighted consensus sequences were built per RNA molecule. Non-functional sequences were removed, as were lower-count sequences one edit away from another. Based on fitting two negative binomial distributions, any barcode sub-cluster with under 20% of the maximum read count was discarded. In-frame beta chains were kept once TCRdb had trimmed the public reads at Q25 with fastp and called clones with MiXCR. Rows matching on CDR3 protein sequence are summarized as one entry with the most common DNA and genes. V and J calls and clone size were set by TCRdb, not the authors. Here the sample has about 640,000 distinct CDR3 sequences; about 20% occur a single time. Clones ranked in the top ten supply 0.85% to 0.9% of the sample.

Naive CD8 T cell libraries were made from about 21,000 to 970,000 sorted cells using 10%, 30% or 50% of purified RNA. Naive CD8 T cells were FACS-sorted as CD8+CD4-CCR7+CD45RA+ on a BD FACSAria II into RLT Plus buffer. Detection sensitivity was tested by spiking Jurkat RNA equal to ten or so TCR copies' worth into samples containing about 20,000-1,000,000 naive CD8 T cells. Enrichment of CD8 T cells was performed with RosetteSep CD8+ T Cell Enrichment Cocktail and Ficoll-Paque, after which ACK red cell lysis was carried out. CDR1 and CDR2, looked up from the germline V gene, are ENHRY and SYGVKD. The CDR3, cysteine through phenylalanine, is 15 amino acids long. The kept DNA is CDR3 alone, 45 bases in frame from the first base. This clonotype showed up just a few times. Its cognate antigen has yet to be identified. One end of the junction fails to match germline, which may point to a read error.

Material: naive CD8+ T cells from blood, with Jurkat cell RNA spiked in. The sample's cell subset or site label is to be understood as: FACS-sorted CD8+CD4-CCR7+CD45RA+ naive T cells. In this chain, TRBV10-3 is recombined with TRBJ2-7, with TRBD2 identical over 8 junction bases. This receptor was taken from a human donor in good health. Some libraries in this study had Jurkat cell RNA spiked in. In nucleotide form, the sequence is TGTGCCATCAGTGAGTCGAACGGGGGGGCTTACGAGCAGCACTTC. Its protein is CAISESNGGAYEQHF.